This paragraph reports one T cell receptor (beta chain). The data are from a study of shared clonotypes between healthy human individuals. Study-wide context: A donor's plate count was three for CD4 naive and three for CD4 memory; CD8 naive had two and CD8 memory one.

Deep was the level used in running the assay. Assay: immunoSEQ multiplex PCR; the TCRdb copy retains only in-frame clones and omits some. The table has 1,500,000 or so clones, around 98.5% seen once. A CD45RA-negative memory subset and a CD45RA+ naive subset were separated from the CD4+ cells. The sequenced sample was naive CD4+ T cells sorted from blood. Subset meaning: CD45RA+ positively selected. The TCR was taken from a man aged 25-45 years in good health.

CDR3 protein: CASSQDGLAGYNEQFF. CDR3 DNA sequence: TGCGCCAGCAGCCAAGATGGACTAGCTGGCTACAATGAGCAGTTCTTC. The J gene is TRBJ2-1, the V gene TRBV4-3; 8 nucleotides line up with TRBD2. The J segment lost 3 bases and the V segment lost 0 bases, leaving 4 bases of the junction unmatched. CDR1 is LGHNA and CDR2 is YSLEER in the germline V gene. CDR3 size: 16 residues.